This T cell receptor beta chain was recorded in a study of Ad26.COV2.S vaccination and SARS-CoV-2 variants. Trimming removed 1 base from V and 9 bases from J; junction bases left unmatched: 14. This CDR3 has 18 residues. Germline loops: CDR1 MNHNS, CDR2 SASEGT. The repertoire was sequenced with immunoSEQ multiplex PCR; TCRdb's copy has only in-frame clones and lacks some. The sample consists of 440,000 or so clones, about 92% of them appearing once. Noted treatment: about 20 received Ad26.COV2.S at low or high dose, single or two shots; roughly five received placebo; per-sample allocation not given. Sampling was done on day 63 after the first vaccine or placebo injection.

This chain joins TRBV6-1 and TRBJ2-3, with 12 bases lining up with TRBD2. This material consisted of peripheral blood, taken in a trial of Ad26.COV2.S vaccine versus placebo. The source is a person aged 18-60 years who received the Ad26.COV2.S COVID-19 vaccine or a placebo. CDR3 region: CASSEDRRLAGAFSTQYF. The DNA for the CDR3 is TGTGCCAGCAGTGAAGACCGTAGACTAGCGGGGGCATTCTCGACGCAGTATTTT.